These T cell receptor beta chains were read from a single sample in a study of persistence of HIV-infected CD4 T cells. Data came from immunoSEQ multiplex PCR; TCRdb stores just in-frame clones and leaves some out. The repertoire holds about 20,000 clones, with about 60% as singletons. These TCRs' antigens remain unknown. The source material was CD4+ T cells sorted from PBMCs after approximately 19-hour stimulation, sampled from a patient who received antiretroviral therapy. The receptors stem from an adult woman with HIV who was CMV-seropositive. Both conserved end residues are part of each CDR3. The D gene is left open where the match is weak. Part of the rows lack a size; the others show once, few, many or a class for expanded clones.

.,TRBD1,TRBV5-4,TRBJ2-3,TGTGCCAGCAGCAAACCGGGACAGATGGTCGCAGATACGCAGTATTTT,CASSKPGQMVADTQYF
.,.,TRBV6-1,TRBJ1-1,TGTGCCAGCAGTGAATGGGTACAGGGCACTGAAGCTTTCTTT,CASSEWVQGTEAFF
few,.,TRBV27,TRBJ1-3,TGTGCCAGCAGTCTGAGGTCACAGGGAGCCGGAAACACCATATATTTT,CASSLRSQGAGNTIYF
.,.,TRBV5-6,TRBJ1-2,TGTGCCAGCAGGATACAAGTAAGGTCGAGCAACTATGGCTACACCTTC,CASRIQVRSSNYGYTF
.,TRBD1,TRBV6-5,TRBJ1-1,TGTGCCAGCAGGACACTGACAGGGGGGAACACTGAAGCTTTCTTT,CASRTLTGGNTEAFF
few,.,TRBV13,TRBJ1-2,TGTGCCAGCAGCTATTACCCGGAGGGCTACACCTTC,CASSYYPEGYTF
.,.,TRBV3-1/TRBV3-2,TRBJ1-5,TGTGCCAGCAGCCAATCAGATAGCAATCAGCCCCAGCATTTT,CASSQSDSNQPQHF
.,.,TRBV24-1,TRBJ2-3,TGTGCCACCAGTGATTCTGGACAGACTAGCACAGATACGCAGTATTTT,CATSDSGQTSTDTQYF
few,TRBD1,TRBV29-1,TRBJ1-3,TGCAGCGTTGATGAGACAGGGGCTGGAAACACCATATATTTT,CSVDETGAGNTIYF
.,TRBD2,TRBV29-1,TRBJ2-2,TGCAGTGCTCGGGAGGGCGGGGGAATCGCCGGGGAGCTGTTTTTT,CSAREGGGIAGELFF
few,TRBD2,TRBV9,TRBJ2-1,TGTGCCAGCAGCGGCGCGAGCGGGGGGCAGAACAATGAGCAGTTCTTC,CASSGASGGQNNEQFF
.,.,TRBV29-1,TRBJ1-5,TGCAGCGTTGCTACGGGGGGTAGCAATCAGCCCCAGCATTTT,CSVATGGSNQPQHF
.,TRBD1,TRBV19,TRBJ1-3,TGTGCCAGCTCCCGGGACAGGGGTTCTGGAAACACCATATATTTT,CASSRDRGSGNTIYF
.,.,TRBV12-3/TRBV12-4,TRBJ2-5,TGTGCCAGCAGCGCGGGGTCTCAAGAGACCCAGTACTTC,CASSAGSQETQYF
few,TRBD1,TRBV6-5,TRBJ1-2,TGTGCCAGCAGGGGGACAGGGGGGCGCTACACCTTC,CASRGTGGRYTF
few,TRBD1,TRBV2,TRBJ1-2,TGTGCCAGCAGTGAGGACAGGCCCTTCGAGGGCTACACCTTC,CASSEDRPFEGYTF
.,TRBD1,TRBV10-3,TRBJ2-1,TGTGCCATCAGACCGGGCGGGACAGGGATCAACGAGCAGTTCTTC,CAIRPGGTGINEQFF
few,.,TRBV29-1,TRBJ1-1,TGCAGCGTGAAGCAGGGCAACGATGAAGCTTTCTTT,CSVKQGNDEAFF
.,TRBD1,TRBV2,TRBJ1-5,TGTGCCAGCAGTGCACTAGGGACAGGGAATCAGCCCCAGCATTTT,CASSALGTGNQPQHF
.,.,TRBV12-3/TRBV12-4,TRBJ1-3,TGTGCCAGCAGTTTGTACGCTGGAAACACCATATATTTT,CASSLYAGNTIYF
.,.,TRBV6-5,TRBJ2-3,TGTGCCAGCAGTTACACATGGTCGACTAGCACAGATACGCAGTATTTT,CASSYTWSTSTDTQYF
.,.,TRBV14,TRBJ1-1,TGTGCCAGCAGCCAAGAAAGGGCAAGCAACACTGAAGCTTTCTTT,CASSQERASNTEAFF
few,.,TRBV7-3,TRBJ1-6,TGTGCCAGCAGCTCGTCAGGGAATTCACCCCTCCACTTT,CASSSSGNSPLHF
few,TRBD2,TRBV4-2,TRBJ2-1,TGTGCCAGCAGCTGGGGACTAGCGGCTTACAATGAGCAGTTCTTC,CASSWGLAAYNEQFF
.,.,TRBV7-3,TRBJ1-1,TGTGCCAGCAGCTTAACGGATGGAGGGCTCACTGAAGCTTTCTTT,CASSLTDGGLTEAFF
.,.,TRBV9,TRBJ1-1,TGTGCCAGCAGCGCGGGAGGCGGGGGAGTGAACACTGAAGCTTTCTTT,CASSAGGGGVNTEAFF
few,.,TRBV5-1,TRBJ1-2,TGCGCCAGCAGCTTGGACAGCGCCTATGGCTACACCTTC,CASSLDSAYGYTF
.,TRBD1,TRBV29-1,TRBJ1-1,TGCAGCGTTAGGACAGGGGGGAACACTGAAGCTTTCTTT,CSVRTGGNTEAFF
.,TRBD1,TRBV4-2,TRBJ1-1,TGTGCCAGCAGCCTAGTGGGGGGGGACAGGATTTACACTGAAGCTTTCTTT,CASSLVGGDRIYTEAFF
.,.,TRBV28,TRBJ1-3,TGTGCCAGCAGTTTCCCAGCAGGGCAAAGCGGCACCATATATTTT,CASSFPAGQSGTIYF
few,.,TRBV24-1,TRBJ1-1,TGTGCCACCAGTGACACGACAGGAAACACTGAAGCTTTCTTT,CATSDTTGNTEAFF
.,.,TRBV2,TRBJ2-2,TGTGCCAGAAAGGGACCAATCGACACCGGGGAGCTGTTTTTT,CARKGPIDTGELFF
few,TRBD1,TRBV3-1/TRBV3-2,TRBJ1-1,TGTGCCAGCAGCGATCCGGGACAGGGAGGAATCACTGAAGCTTTCTTT,CASSDPGQGGITEAFF
.,.,TRBV4-1,TRBJ2-1,TGCGCCAGCAGCCAAGTGTTGACTGCGGGCCCCTACAATGAGCAGTTCTTC,CASSQVLTAGPYNEQFF
.,.,TRBV18,TRBJ2-2,TGTGCCAGCTCACCCTCGGGGTTCGCGAACACCGGGGAGCTGTTTTTT,CASSPSGFANTGELFF
few,TRBD2,TRBV5-8,TRBJ2-5,TGTGCCAGCAGCTTGTATAGCGGGGGATATCAAGAGACCCAGTACTTC,CASSLYSGGYQETQYF
.,.,TRBV19,TRBJ2-2,TGTGCCAGTAGTATTAGGTCCCAGGGAGGCGGGGAGCTGTTTTTT,CASSIRSQGGGELFF
.,TRBD2,TRBV10-1,TRBJ2-3,TGCGCCAGCAGTCCTAGCGGGGGGGCCAATGGGCAGTATTTT,CASSPSGGANGQYF
.,.,TRBV30,TRBJ1-1,TGTGCCTGGAGTGTATCGCCTATAACTGAAGCTTTCTTT,CAWSVSPITEAFF
.,.,TRBV9,TRBJ1-2,TGTGCCAGCATGGGGGGGATCTATGGCTACACCTTC,CASMGGIYGYTF
.,.,TRBV3-1/TRBV3-2,TRBJ2-3,TGTGCCAGCAGCCATGACAGGCGGGCAGATACGCAGTATTTT,CASSHDRRADTQYF
.,.,TRBV10-3,TRBJ2-1,TGTGCCATCAGCGGGGGGCACGGGAATGAGCAGTTCTTC,CAISGGHGNEQFF
.,TRBD1,TRBV29-1,TRBJ2-3,TGCAGCCCGGGACAGTCCACAGATACGCAGTATTTT,CSPGQSTDTQYF
.,TRBD2,TRBV7-3,TRBJ2-3,TGTGCCAGCAGCGTCACTAGCGGGGCTAGCACAGATACGCAGTATTTT,CASSVTSGASTDTQYF
few,.,TRBV18,TRBJ1-6,TGTGCCAGCTCACCACAAACAGATTCACCCCTCCACTTT,CASSPQTDSPLHF
once,.,TRBV5-1,TRBJ2-3,TGCGCCAGCAGCCCCGGGACATCCGTAGATACGCAGTATTTT,CASSPGTSVDTQYF
.,.,TRBV30,TRBJ2-3,TGTGCCTGGAGCGCCGGGATTGAACACACAGATACGCAGTATTTT,CAWSAGIEHTDTQYF
.,.,TRBV3-1/TRBV3-2,TRBJ2-1,TGTGCCAGCAGCGTTACGGGGGACTCCTACAATGAGCAGTTCTTC,CASSVTGDSYNEQFF
.,TRBD2,TRBV7-8,TRBJ2-7,TGTGCCAGCAGCTTTCCTCCGGGGGGGGGCTTAAGCGAGCAGTACTTC,CASSFPPGGGLSEQYF
.,TRBD1,TRBV19,TRBJ1-5,TGTGCCAGTAGTATTTTGGGGACAGGGGGCAATCAGCCCCAGCATTTT,CASSILGTGGNQPQHF
.,TRBD1,TRBV6-4,TRBJ1-1,TGTGCCAGCAGTGCGGACAGGGAGACTGAAGCTTTCTTT,CASSADRETEAFF
.,.,TRBV5-5,TRBJ2-7,TGTGCCAGCGCGAGGACCGGGACGGCGATCTCCTACGAGCAGTACTTC,CASARTGTAISYEQYF
.,TRBD1,TRBV5-1,TRBJ2-1,TGCGCCAGCAGCGGACAGGTTGGGGCCGAAAATGAGCAGTTCTTC,CASSGQVGAENEQFF
.,TRBD1,TRBV10-2,TRBJ1-1,TGCGCCAGCAGTGAGCAGGGGGCCAGGGGGGGAGCTTTCTTT,CASSEQGARGGAFF
.,.,TRBV6-5,TRBJ1-2,TGTGCCAGCAGTCCCAATAGAGGCTACACCTTC,CASSPNRGYTF
few,TRBD1,TRBV18,TRBJ1-2,TGTGCCAGCTCGCGGGAGGGGGCGACTTCTAACTATGGCTACACCTTC,CASSREGATSNYGYTF
.,.,TRBV12-3/TRBV12-4,TRBJ1-1,TGTGCCAGCAGTTTCCTTGGTGGTGAAGCTTTCTTT,CASSFLGGEAFF
.,TRBD2,TRBV6-5,TRBJ2-3,TGTGCCAGCAAAAAAGCGGGGGGGTCGGGAGATACGCAGTATTTT,CASKKAGGSGDTQYF